The sample holds one count of the clone carrying this T cell receptor (beta chain). The treatment here: roughly 20 received Ad26.COV2.S at low or high dose, single or two shots; 5 received placebo; per-sample allocation not given. Vaccine and placebo recipients were sampled on day 63 after the first injection. An Ad26 vector expressing Wuhan-strain SARS-CoV-2 spike served as the vaccine. Clones were read by immunoSEQ multiplex PCR, and TCRdb kept only the in-frame ones, dropping some. Of roughly 500,000 clones listed, about 88% were seen once; the top ten hold 2.5% to 3%. V dropped 2 bases and J dropped 11 bases, with 7 bases sitting between them. The CDR3 is made up of 12 amino acids. Germline V gives CDR1 KGHSH, CDR2 LQKENI. This specimen comes from a study of Ad26.COV2.S vaccination and SARS-CoV-2 variants.

Sequenced material: peripheral blood, taken in a trial of Ad26.COV2.S vaccine versus placebo. This chain uses TRBV18 with TRBJ1-6, with D possibly matching TRBD1 (5 bases). This clonotype originated in a person between 18 and 65 years old who received the Ad26.COV2.S COVID-19 vaccine or a placebo. CDR3 residues: CASSPGDPPLHF. The CDR3 nucleotides read TGTGCCAGCTCACCAGGGGACCCACCCCTCCACTTT.